This T cell receptor (beta chain) is from a study of CD8 T cells in ankylosing spondylitis (dated by TCRdb to between 2016 and 2019). With respect to the entire study: T cell receptor beta repertoires were profiled in healthy donors and ankylosing spondylitis patients so that disease-linked TCR variants could be found. In total, the full study cohort was made up of 85 to 140 healthy donors and 25 to 30 ankylosing spondylitis patients. Peripheral blood was sampled, and synovial fluid was additionally collected from ankylosing spondylitis patients.

What the study reported, not specific to this receptor: Some motif variants were previously reported in synovial fluid and blood of reactive arthritis patients, suggesting common disease-initiation mechanisms. The disease-linked clones were reported as significantly enriched in matched synovial fluid samples from ankylosing spondylitis patients. A CD8+ phenotype was shown by the disease-linked clones, which were found at relatively low frequencies in peripheral blood. Blood from ankylosing spondylitis patients appeared to be characterized by a TCR beta motif composed of 7 to 9 highly homologous amino acid variants.

Taken from the germline V gene (reference sequence), the CDR1 and CDR2 loops are LGHDT and YNNKEL. The germline ends are 10 bases apart after V is trimmed by 4 bases and J by 1 base. From the cysteine up to the phenylalanine, the CDR3 has a length of 14 residues. Of all the DNA, just the CDR3 is kept, 42 bases in frame from base 1. This clonotype was picked up a small number of times. Its antigen is currently not known. No much larger clone exists at a distance of one base, and base qualities are not known. The sample was run on an Illumina HiSeq 2500. Quantitative 5'-RACE with molecular barcodes was the method used to prepare the TCR beta libraries. Per the authors' processing: A new computational method based on a probabilistic model of VDJ rearrangement was used to identify disease-linked TCR variants. TCRdb reworked the public reads: Q25 trimming with fastp, MiXCR clone assembly, productive beta chains retained. For every CDR3 protein sequence, its rows merge into one entry that carries the most common genes and DNA. TCRdb, not the original authors, processed these V and J calls. The sample data list fewer than 450,000 distinct CDR3 sequences, and 17% of these were observed just once. The top ten constitute just over 1% of the sample.

Sample: blood, either unsorted or a sorted T cell fraction (not recorded which). The receptor was isolated from a male donor with ankylosing spondylitis. Recombination connected TRBV3-1 to TRBJ1-1; TRBD1 might be the D gene, on 5 matching bases. The CDR3 in this case is CASSLRQWNTEAFF. The nucleotides read TGTGCCAGCAGCCTAAGACAGTGGAACACTGAAGCTTTCTTT.